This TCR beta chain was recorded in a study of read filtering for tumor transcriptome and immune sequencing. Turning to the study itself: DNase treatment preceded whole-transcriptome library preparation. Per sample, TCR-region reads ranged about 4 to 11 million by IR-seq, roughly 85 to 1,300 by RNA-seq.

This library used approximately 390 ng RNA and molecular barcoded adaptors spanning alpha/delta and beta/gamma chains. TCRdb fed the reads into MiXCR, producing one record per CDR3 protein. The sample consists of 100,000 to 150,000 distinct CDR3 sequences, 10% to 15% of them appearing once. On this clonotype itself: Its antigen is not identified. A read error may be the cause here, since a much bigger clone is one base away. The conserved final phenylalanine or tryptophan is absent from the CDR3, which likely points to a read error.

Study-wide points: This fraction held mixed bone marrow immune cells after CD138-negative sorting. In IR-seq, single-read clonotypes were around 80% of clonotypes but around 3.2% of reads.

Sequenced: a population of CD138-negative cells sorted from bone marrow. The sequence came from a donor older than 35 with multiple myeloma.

The CDR3 DNA reads as TGTGCCAGCAGTTATTTAGGGGTCGGGGAGCTGTTTTAT. Translated: CASSYLGVGELFY. The rearrangement joins TRBV6-9 to TRBJ2-2; D possibly corresponds to TRBD1 (5 bases). Trimming stripped 1 base from V and 7 bases from J, with 7 bases between. CDR1 is MNHGY and CDR2 is SVAAGI in the germline V gene. The CDR3 length is 13 residues.